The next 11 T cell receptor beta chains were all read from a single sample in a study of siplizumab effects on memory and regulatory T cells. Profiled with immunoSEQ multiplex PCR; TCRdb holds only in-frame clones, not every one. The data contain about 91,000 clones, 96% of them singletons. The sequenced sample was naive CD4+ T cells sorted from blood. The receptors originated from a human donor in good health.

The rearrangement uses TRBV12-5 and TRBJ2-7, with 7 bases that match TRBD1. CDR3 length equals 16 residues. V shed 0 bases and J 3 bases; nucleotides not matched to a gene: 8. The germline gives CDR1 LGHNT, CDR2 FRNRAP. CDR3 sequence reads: CASGLVLDRTIYEQYF. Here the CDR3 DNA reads TGTGCTAGTGGTTTGGTACTGGACAGGACCATCTACGAGCAGTACTTC.

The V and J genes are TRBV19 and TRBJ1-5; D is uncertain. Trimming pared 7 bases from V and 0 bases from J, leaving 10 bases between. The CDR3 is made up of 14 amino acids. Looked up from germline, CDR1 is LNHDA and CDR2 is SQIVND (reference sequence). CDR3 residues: CASMERYSNQPQHF. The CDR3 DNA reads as TGTGCCAGTATGGAGCGTTATAGCAATCAGCCCCAGCATTTT.

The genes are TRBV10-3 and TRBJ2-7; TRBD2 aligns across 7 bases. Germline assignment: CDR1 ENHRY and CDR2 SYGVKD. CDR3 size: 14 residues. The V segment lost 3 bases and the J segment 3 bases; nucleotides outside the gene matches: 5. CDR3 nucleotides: TGTGCCATCAGTGAATCCGGGGGGTACTACGAGCAGTACTTC. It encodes CAISESGGYYEQYF.

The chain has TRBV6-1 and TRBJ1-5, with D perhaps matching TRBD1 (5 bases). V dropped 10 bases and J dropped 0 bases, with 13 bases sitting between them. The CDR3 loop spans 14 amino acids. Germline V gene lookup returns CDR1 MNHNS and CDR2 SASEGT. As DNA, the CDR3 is TGTGCCACCTCAGACAGAAATAGCAATCAGCCCCAGCATTTT. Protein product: CATSDRNSNQPQHF.

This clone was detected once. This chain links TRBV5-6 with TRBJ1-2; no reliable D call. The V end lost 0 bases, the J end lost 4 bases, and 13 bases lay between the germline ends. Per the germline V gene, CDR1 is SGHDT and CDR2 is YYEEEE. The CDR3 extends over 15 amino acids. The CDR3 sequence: CASSLGASLTYGYTF. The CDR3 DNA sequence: TGTGCCAGCAGCTTGGGGGCCAGCCTGACCTATGGCTACACCTTC.

The CDR3 nucleotides are TGTGCCACCAAGACGGCGAACACCGGGGAGCTGTTTTTT. Translated, it gives CATKTANTGELFF. The rearrangement links TRBV6-5 to TRBJ2-2; D ambiguous. V was trimmed by 10 bases and J by 0 bases, leaving 9 bases between them. The CDR3 sequence is 13 residues long. CDR1 MNHEY and CDR2 SVGAGI come from the germline V gene.

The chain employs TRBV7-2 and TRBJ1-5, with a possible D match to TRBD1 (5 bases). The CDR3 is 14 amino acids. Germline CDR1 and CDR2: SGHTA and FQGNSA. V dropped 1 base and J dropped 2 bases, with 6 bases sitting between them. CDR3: CASSLGDGNQPQHF. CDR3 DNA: TGTGCCAGCAGCTTAGGGGACGGCAATCAGCCCCAGCATTTT. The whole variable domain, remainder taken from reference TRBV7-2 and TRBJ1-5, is GAGVSQSPSNKVTEKGKDVELRCDPISGHTALYWYRQSLGQGLEFLIYFQGNSAPDKSGLPSDRFSAERTGGSVSTLTIQRTQQEDSAVYLCASSLGDGNQPQHFGDGTRLSIL.

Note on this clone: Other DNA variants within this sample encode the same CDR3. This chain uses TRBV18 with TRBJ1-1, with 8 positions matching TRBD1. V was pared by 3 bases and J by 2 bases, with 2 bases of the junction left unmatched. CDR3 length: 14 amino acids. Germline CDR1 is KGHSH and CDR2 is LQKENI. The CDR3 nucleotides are TGTGCCAGCTCACCCGACAGGGGCAACACTGAAGCTTTCTTT. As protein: CASSPDRGNTEAFF.

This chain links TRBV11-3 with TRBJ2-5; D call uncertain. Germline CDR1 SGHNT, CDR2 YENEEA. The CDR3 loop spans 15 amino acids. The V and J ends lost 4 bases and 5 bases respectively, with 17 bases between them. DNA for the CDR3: TGTGCCAGCAGCTCCGCTCGCTCGGAAGGCGAGACCCAGTACTTC. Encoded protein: CASSSARSEGETQYF.

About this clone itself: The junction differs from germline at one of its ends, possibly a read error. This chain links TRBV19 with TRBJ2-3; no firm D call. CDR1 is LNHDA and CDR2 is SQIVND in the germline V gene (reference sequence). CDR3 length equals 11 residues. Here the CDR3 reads CASTDTYTQYF. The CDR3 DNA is TGTGCCAGTACCGACACATATACGCAGTATTTT.

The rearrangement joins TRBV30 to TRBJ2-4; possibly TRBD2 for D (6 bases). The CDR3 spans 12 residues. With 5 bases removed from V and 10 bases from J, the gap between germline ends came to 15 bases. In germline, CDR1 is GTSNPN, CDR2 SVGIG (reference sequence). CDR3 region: CAWAIPRGIQYF. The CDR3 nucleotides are TGTGCCTGGGCTATTCCCCGGGGGATTCAGTACTTC.